The next 26 T cell receptor beta chains were all read from a single sample in a study of T-cell memory formation after mild COVID-19. TCRdb re-analysed the 5' RACE reads in MiXCR, keeping a single row per CDR3 protein. The table has hundreds of thousands of distinct CDR3 sequences, around 15% seen once. Source material: PBMCs or a T cell subset sorted from them (not recorded which). Receptor source: a man younger than 35 who had mild COVID-19 (a few samples of this study predate the infection). Cell type and time point are not known.

The V gene is TRBV5-6, the J gene TRBJ2-3; D not certain. CDR1 and CDR2 (germline): SGHDT, YYEEEE. V dropped 0 bases and J dropped 4 bases, with 9 bases sitting between them. This CDR3 has 14 residues. The CDR3 region has the DNA TGTGCCAGCAGCTTGGCCGTGAATGCAGATACGCAGTATTTT. As protein: CASSLAVNADTQYF.

The rearrangement links TRBV12-3 or TRBV12-4 to TRBJ1-5, with D uncertain. CDR3 length: 14 amino acids. With 5 bases removed from V and 4 bases from J, the gap between germline ends came to 12 bases. The CDR3 region is CASSLTGRNQPQHF. The CDR3 DNA reads TGTGCCAGCAGTCTTACGGGTAGGAATCAGCCCCAGCATTTT.

Many counts were recorded for this clonotype. The gene calls are TRBV4-1 and TRBJ2-5; a weak D match, TRBD1 (5 bases). Germline-derived CDR1 and CDR2 are MGHRA and YSYEKL. V lost 1 base to trimming and J lost 9 bases, with 9 bases between them. The CDR3 sequence is 12 residues long. CDR3 coding DNA: TGCGCCAGCAGCCAAGTTAAGGGGCCCCAGTACTTC. The encoded protein is CASSQVKGPQYF.

The chain joins TRBV4-2 to TRBJ2-1; either TRBD1 or TRBD2 may fit D (5 bases each). The CDR3 covers 16 residues. V lost 6 bases to trimming and J lost 9 bases, with 24 bases between them. The V gene's germline CDR1 is LGHNA and CDR2 YNFKEQ. The CDR3: CASSLPTGPDPGEQFF. The CDR3 DNA reads as TGTGCCAGCAGTCTTCCTACGGGGCCAGATCCCGGTGAGCAGTTCTTC.

The V gene is TRBV28, the J gene TRBJ2-3, with 9 bases lining up with TRBD2. With V trimmed by 6 bases and J by 8 bases, 12 bases remained unmatched. CDR1 and CDR2 (germline): MDHEN, SYDVKM. The CDR3 spans 15 residues. The CDR3 DNA is TGTGCCAGCAGGCGAGCGGGGGGCCCCACGCCTACGCAGTATTTT. Amino acids: CASRRAGGPTPTQYF.

Only a few counts were recorded for this clonotype. This chain connects TRBV5-1 to TRBJ2-3; 7 nucleotides match TRBD2. The CDR3 is made up of 16 amino acids. Trimming at V came to 4 bases and at J to 2 bases, leaving 10 bases not matched to a gene. Germline V gene lookup returns CDR1 SGHRS and CDR2 YFSETQ. CDR3 region: CASSLTAGVPTDTQYF. CDR3 in DNA: TGCGCCAGCAGCCTTACTGCGGGGGTCCCCACAGATACGCAGTATTTT. Full variable domain (remainder filled in from reference TRBV5-1 and TRBJ2-3): KAGVTQTPRYLIKTRGQQVTLSCSPISGHRSVSWYQQTPGQGLQFLFEYFSETQRNKGNFPGRFSGRQFSNSRSEMNVSTLELGDSALYLCASSLTAGVPTDTQYFGPGTRLTVL.

The gene calls are TRBV21-1 and TRBJ2-7; the D call in the table, TRBD1, was not verified against the DNA. TRBV21-1 corresponds to a pseudogene. The CDR3 runs to 17 residues. The chain's CDR3 is CASSKLRGRNKNGEQYV. CDR3 coding DNA: TGTGCCAGCAGCAAATTGCGGGGCAGAAATAAAAACGGCGAGCAGTACGTC.

This clonotype was counted only a few times. V gene TRBV19 combines with J gene TRBJ2-3; TRBD2 matches 7 bases. The V gene's germline CDR1 is LNHDA and CDR2 SQIVND (reference sequence). With 5 bases clipped from V and 7 bases from J, the junction kept 6 bases outside the gene matches. The CDR3 is made up of 13 amino acids. Written as DNA, the CDR3 is TGTGCCAGTAGTCCCTGGGGGGGGAATACGCAGTATTTT. This gives the protein CASSPWGGNTQYF.

In DNA form, the CDR3 reads TGCGCCAGCAGCTTGACCGGGAGCTCTGGGGCCAACGTCCTGACTTTC. It translates to CASSLTGSSGANVLTF. The V call is TRBV5-1, the J call TRBJ2-6; tentatively, D is TRBD2 (6 bases). V was cut by 1 base and J by 0 bases, with 8 bases left in between. Germline values: CDR1 SGHRS, CDR2 YFSETQ. The CDR3 length is 16 residues.

The chain employs TRBV5-1 and TRBJ2-7; D is ambiguous. CDR3 length: 13 amino acids. CDR1 and CDR2 (germline): SGHRS, YFSETQ. The germline V and J ends were trimmed by 0 bases and 5 bases, with 9 bases remaining between them. The CDR3 bases are TGCGCCAGCAGCTTGGGGGGTCTCAACGAGCAGTACTTC. It yields the protein CASSLGGLNEQYF.

The chain recombines TRBV5-5 with TRBJ1-6; TRBD1 might be the D (5 bases). Germline loops: CDR1 SGHKS, CDR2 YYEKEE (reference sequence). The V gene lost 2 bases and the J gene lost 3 bases, with 9 bases spanning the gap. The CDR3 length is 15 residues. The CDR3 reads CASSFGAYYNSPLHF. CDR3 coding DNA: TGTGCCAGCAGCTTTGGGGCGTACTATAATTCACCCCTCCACTTT.

Note on this clonotype: A junction end diverges from the germline sequence, so it may reflect a read error. J is TRBJ2-3 and V is TRBV6-5; the match to TRBD1 covers 7 bases. The CDR3 has 13 residues. Per the germline V gene, CDR1 is MNHEY and CDR2 is SVGAGI. The CDR3 DNA sequence: TGTGGCAGCACCCGACAGGGTTTGCATACGCAGTATTTT. Translated, it gives CGSTRQGLHTQYF.

The chain combines TRBV2 with TRBJ1-6, with unresolved D. V was shortened by 5 bases and J by 6 bases, with 8 bases between the two germline ends. The CDR3 extends over 13 amino acids. Germline V gives CDR1 SNHLY, CDR2 FYNNEI. As DNA, the CDR3 is TGTGCCAGCAGTATGATGATTAATTCACCCCTCCACTTT. It translates to CASSMMINSPLHF.

This clonotype showed up just a few times. This CDR3 is CASSEFQGRNTIYF. The CDR3 DNA follows: TGTGCCAGCAGTGAATTTCAGGGACGGAACACCATATATTTT. The chain links TRBV6-1 to TRBJ1-3, with D maybe TRBD1 (5 bases). V lost 2 bases to trimming and J lost 7 bases, with 12 bases between them. This CDR3 is 14 amino acids long. Germline loops: CDR1 MNHNS, CDR2 SASEGT.

This clonotype has only a few counts. The V call is TRBV6-2 or TRBV6-3, the J call TRBJ2-7; D is ambiguous. This CDR3 is 14 amino acids long. Germline assignment: CDR1 MNHEY and CDR2 SVGEGT. V lost 2 bases and J 1 base, leaving 9 bases between the germline ends. DNA of the CDR3: TGTGCCAGCAGTTACGCGGAGTTTTCCTACGAGCAGTACGTC. Encoded protein: CASSYAEFSYEQYV.

The chain employs TRBV2 and TRBJ1-1, with a weak D call TRBD1 (6 bases). The CDR3 loop spans 15 amino acids. The germline CDR1 and CDR2 sequences are SNHLY and FYNNEI. V was shortened by 6 bases and J by 4 bases, with 18 bases between the two germline ends. CDR3 in DNA: TGTGCCAGCAGGATGATCCGGGACATCGGCACTGAAGCTTTCTTT. Amino acid sequence: CASRMIRDIGTEAFF.

The V call is TRBV7-9, the J call TRBJ2-5; a weak D match, TRBD1 (6 bases). CDR1 and CDR2 (germline): SEHNR, FQNEAQ (reference sequence). V lost 6 bases, J lost 6 bases, and 29 bases lay in between. The CDR3 has 18 residues. CDR3 in amino acids: CASRSTINRAFHLQTQYF. CDR3 in DNA: TGTGCCAGCAGGTCTACCATTAACAGGGCCTTTCACCTCCAGACCCAGTACTTC.

This chain uses TRBV5-1 with TRBJ2-3; D might be TRBD2 (6 bases). The CDR3 is 14 residues long. V was pared by 4 bases and J by 1 base, with 10 bases between. The germline CDR1 and CDR2 sequences are SGHRS and YFSETQ. The CDR3 region is CASSPGLGTDTQYF. DNA for the CDR3: TGCGCCAGCAGCCCGGGACTCGGCACAGATACGCAGTATTTT.

This clonotype has a handful of counts. The chain carries TRBV20-1 and TRBJ1-2, with D unclear. Germline loops: CDR1 DFQATT, CDR2 SNEGSKA (reference sequence). CDR3 size: 13 residues. The V end was cut by 1 base, the J end by 3 bases, with 9 bases between. The CDR3 DNA reads as TGCAGTGCTAGAGCGAGCCCAGACTATGGCTACACCTTC. As protein: CSARASPDYGYTF.

This clonotype was observed a handful of times. The chain couples TRBV6-6 to TRBJ1-2; D possibly corresponds to TRBD1 (5 bases). The germline CDR1 and CDR2 sequences are MNHNY and SVGAGI (reference sequence). The CDR3 is 11 residues long. Trimming removed 6 bases from V and 6 bases from J, with 8 bases in between. The CDR3 bases are TGTGCCAGCAGAAGAGGGGATGGCTACACCTTC. It codes for CASRRGDGYTF.

Only a few counts were recorded for this clonotype. CDR3 sequence reads: CASSLAGTGTNEKLFF. The CDR3 region has the DNA TGTGCCAGCAGTTTAGCGGGGACAGGGACAAATGAAAAACTGTTTTTT. V usage is TRBV28 and J usage is TRBJ1-4; TRBD1 matches at 9 bases. Germline CDR1 reads MDHEN; CDR2 reads SYDVKM. V dropped 2 bases and J dropped 5; count of bases not matched to a gene: 6. This CDR3 has 16 residues.

In this sample, this clonotype turned up a few times. This chain links TRBV6-5 with TRBJ1-5; TRBD1 is a possible D gene (6 bases). This CDR3 is built from 13 residues. The V end lost 5 bases, the J end lost 6 bases, and 11 bases lay between the germline ends. The germline gives CDR1 MNHEY, CDR2 SVGAGI. The CDR3 bases are TGTGCCAGCAGTGCGCAGGGGAGTCAGCCCCAGCATTTT. It specifies CASSAQGSQPQHF.

This clonotype came up many times. The V call is TRBV18, the J call TRBJ1-5; 9 nucleotides line up with TRBD1. CDR3 length: 14 residues. Per the germline V gene, CDR1 is KGHSH and CDR2 is LQKENI. Trimming removed 6 bases from V and 7 bases from J; junction bases left unmatched: 7. This CDR3 is CASSVTGGVQPQHF. Here the CDR3 DNA reads TGTGCCAGCTCTGTAACAGGGGGCGTCCAGCCCCAGCATTTT. Full variable domain (rest looked up from reference TRBV18 and TRBJ1-5): NAGVMQNPRHLVRRRGQEARLRCSPMKGHSHVYWYRQLPEEGLKFMVYLQKENIIDESGMPKERFSAEFPKEGPSILRIQQVVRGDSAAYFCASSVTGGVQPQHFGDGTRLSIL.

In this sample, this clonotype turned up a few times. The rearrangement links TRBV19 to TRBJ2-2; D is unresolved. CDR3 length: 15 amino acids. V was shortened by 8 bases and J by 3 bases, with 16 bases between the two germline ends. Germline-derived CDR1 and CDR2 are LNHDA and SQIVND (reference sequence). CDR3 coding DNA: TGTGCCAGTCAAAGGATCCAGCGAGACACCGGGGAGCTGTTTTTT. Translation: CASQRIQRDTGELFF.

The J gene is TRBJ2-5, the V gene TRBV7-3; D unclear. Per germline, CDR1 SGHTA and CDR2 FQGTGA. CDR3 length: 13 amino acids. Trimming left V 3 bases short and J 5 bases short, with 10 bases between. The CDR3 nucleotides read TGTGCCAGCAGCTTGGGGAATTCGGAGACCCAGTACTTC. The encoded protein is CASSLGNSETQYF.

This clonotype was detected only a few times. The V and J genes are TRBV7-2 and TRBJ2-1, with a possible D match to TRBD2 (6 bases). The CDR3 extends over 13 amino acids. Trimming took 5 bases from V and 13 from J, leaving 18 bases between them. The germline CDR1 and CDR2 sequences are SGHTA and FQGNSA. CDR3 sequence reads: CASSRPALGLQFF. As DNA, the CDR3 is TGTGCCAGCAGCCGGCCCGCACTGGGACTTCAGTTCTTC.